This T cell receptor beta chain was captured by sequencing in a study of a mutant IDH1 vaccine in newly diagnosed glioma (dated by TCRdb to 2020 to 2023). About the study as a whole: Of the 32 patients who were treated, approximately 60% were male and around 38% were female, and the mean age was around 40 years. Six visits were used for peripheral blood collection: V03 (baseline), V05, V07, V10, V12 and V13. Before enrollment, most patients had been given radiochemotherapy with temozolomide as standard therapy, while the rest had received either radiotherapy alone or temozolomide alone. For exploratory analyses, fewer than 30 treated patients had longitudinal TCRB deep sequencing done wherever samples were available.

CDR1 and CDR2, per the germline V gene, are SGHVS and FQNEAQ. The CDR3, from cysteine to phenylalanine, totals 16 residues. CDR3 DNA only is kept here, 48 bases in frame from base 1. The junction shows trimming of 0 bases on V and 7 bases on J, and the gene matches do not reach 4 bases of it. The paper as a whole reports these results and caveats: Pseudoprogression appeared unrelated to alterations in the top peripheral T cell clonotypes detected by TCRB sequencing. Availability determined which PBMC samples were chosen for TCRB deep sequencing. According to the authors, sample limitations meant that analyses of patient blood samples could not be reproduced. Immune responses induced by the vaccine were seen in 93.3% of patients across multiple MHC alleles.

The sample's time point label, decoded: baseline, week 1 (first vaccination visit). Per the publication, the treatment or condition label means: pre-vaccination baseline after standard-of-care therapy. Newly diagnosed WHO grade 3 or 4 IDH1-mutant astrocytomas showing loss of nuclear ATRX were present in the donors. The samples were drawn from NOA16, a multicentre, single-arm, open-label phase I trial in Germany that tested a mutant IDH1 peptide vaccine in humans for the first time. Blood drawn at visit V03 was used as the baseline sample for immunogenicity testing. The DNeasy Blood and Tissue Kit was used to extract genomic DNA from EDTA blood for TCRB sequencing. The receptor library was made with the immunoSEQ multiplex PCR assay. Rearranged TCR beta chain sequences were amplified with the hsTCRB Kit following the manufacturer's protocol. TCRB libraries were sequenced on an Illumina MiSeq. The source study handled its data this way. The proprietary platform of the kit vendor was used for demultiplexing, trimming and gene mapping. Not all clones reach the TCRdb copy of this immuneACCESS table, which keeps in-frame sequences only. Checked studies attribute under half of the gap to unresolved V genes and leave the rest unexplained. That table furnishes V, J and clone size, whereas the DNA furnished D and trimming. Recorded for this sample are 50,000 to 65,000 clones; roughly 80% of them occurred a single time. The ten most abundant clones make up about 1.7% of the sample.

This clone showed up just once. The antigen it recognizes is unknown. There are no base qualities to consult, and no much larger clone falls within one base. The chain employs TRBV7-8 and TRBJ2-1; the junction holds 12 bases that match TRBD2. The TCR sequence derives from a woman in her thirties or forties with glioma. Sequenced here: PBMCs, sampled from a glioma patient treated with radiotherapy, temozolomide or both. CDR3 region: CASSLAQLAGGNEQFF. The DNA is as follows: TGTGCCAGCAGCTTAGCGCAACTAGCGGGGGGAAATGAGCAGTTCTTC. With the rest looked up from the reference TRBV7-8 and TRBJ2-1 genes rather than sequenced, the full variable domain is GAGVSQSPRYKVAKRGQDVALRCDPISGHVSLFWYQQALGQGPEFLTYFQNEAQLDKSGLPSDRFFAERPEGSVSTLKIQRTQQEDSAVYLCASSLAQLAGGNEQFFGPGTRLTVL.